This T cell receptor (beta chain) was sequenced in a study of shared clonotypes between healthy human individuals. About the research overall: Per donor, CD8 memory used one plate, CD8 naive used two, CD4 memory used three and CD4 naive used three.

Some clones are missing from TCRdb's copy, which holds only in-frame ones; the method was immunoSEQ multiplex PCR. The sample shows around 2,000,000 clones, 85% to 95% of them seen only once. With 0 bases clipped from V and 7 bases from J, the junction kept 9 bases outside the gene matches. The CDR3 loop spans 15 amino acids. Per germline, CDR1 SGDLS and CDR2 YYNGEE. Terminally differentiated effector memory CD45RA+ cells were excluded by CCR7 positive selection of CD45RO-negative cells. About this clone: The antigen is not known.

Study-level findings and limits: Larger estimated richness was generally seen in naive subsets than in memory subsets. Clonotypes that were shared across a handful of donors made up approximately 5% of naive CD4 clonotypes.

Specimen: naive CD8+ T cells sorted from blood. The receptor was isolated from a man younger than 35 in good health. The V and J genes are TRBV9 and TRBJ2-7; 8 nucleotides agree with TRBD2. The CDR3, as DNA: TGTGCCAGCAGCGTAGGCGGGGGGAACCCTGGTGAGCAGTACTTC. This gives the protein CASSVGGGNPGEQYF.